This TCR beta chain appears in the sequencing data of a study of shared clonotypes between healthy human individuals. Findings and limits, study-wide: At large depth, rarefaction still showed sorted-subset sequencing to be incomplete. Approximately 4.6% of naive CD4 clonotypes were shared across four donors.

About this clone itself: Its antigen is still unknown.

With 2 bases removed from V and 2 bases from J, the gap between germline ends came to 6 bases. Germline V gene lookup returns CDR1 MNHEY and CDR2 SVGAGI. The CDR3 runs to 13 residues. In the authors' workflow: Filtering differed because ImmunoSEQ produced junction-only sequences that carried no quality scores. Data came from immunoSEQ multiplex PCR; TCRdb stores just in-frame clones and leaves some out. D and trimming come from the DNA, and the V and J calls and clone size come from that table. The sample includes about 2 million clones, about 95% seen only once; the top ten take more than 0.9%. Naive CD8 cells lacked CD45RO and underwent positive selection for CCR7, leaving out terminally differentiated effector memory CD45RA+ cells. Donors were healthy HIV-negative adults without recent acute infections or vaccinations.

This chain links TRBV6-5 with TRBJ1-1; no reliable D call. The sequenced sample was naive CD8+ T cells sorted from blood. This receptor was identified in a man between 18 and 29 years old in good health. CDR3 loop: CASSYEVNTEAFF. The CDR3 nucleotides read TGTGCCAGCAGTTACGAGGTTAACACTGAAGCTTTCTTT.